Given below is one TCR beta chain in context. The CDR3 length is 15 residues. V was pared by 5 bases and J by 12 bases, with 20 bases between. CDR1 MDHEN and CDR2 SYDVKM come from the germline V gene. The data belong to a study of blood T cell repertoires in COVID-19. Study summary: From T cells, B-cell-depleted T cells, or PBMCs came the material, which was cDNA or gDNA.

Libraries were prepared by immunoSEQ multiplex PCR; TCRdb keeps only in-frame clonotypes and omits some of them. This table has about 130,000 clones, approximately 80% appearing once. The receptor was isolated from a man in his sixties or seventies with acute or convalescent COVID-19. The genes are TRBV28 and TRBJ1-6, with D perhaps TRBD1 (5 bases). What was sequenced was peripheral blood. CDR3 DNA sequence: TGTGCCAGCAGTCCCCCTGGCCAGGGCACAAGACCCCTCCACTTT. The encoded protein is CASSPPGQGTRPLHF.